The entry below gives a single T cell receptor (beta chain) sequence along with its context. The record originates from a study of blood T cell repertoires in COVID-19. At the level of the study: The United States, Italy and Spain were the sources of the acute and convalescent COVID-19 samples. PBMCs, B-cell-depleted T cells, or T cells provided the cDNA or gDNA that made up the material.

Source study methods: From reference gene primer amplification, estimates of nucleated cell counts were derived. The data were produced by immunoSEQ multiplex PCR, yet TCRdb's version contains in-frame clones alone and is incomplete. Clone size and the V and J calls come from that table; the DNA yielded D and trimming. The sample records roughly 350,000 clones, 85% being singletons. There are 13 residues in the CDR3. The germline V gene has CDR1 MNHEY and CDR2 SMNVEV (reference sequence). V was clipped by 5 bases and J by 3 bases; unmatched bases: 2. Sequenced input: peripheral blood. The chain combines TRBV27 with TRBJ1-2; TRBD1 matches 8 bases. The sequence came from a woman younger than 30 with acute or convalescent COVID-19. CDR3 nucleotide sequence: TGTGCCAGCAGTATCAGGGGGCACTATGGCTACACCTTC. It specifies CASSIRGHYGYTF.